Given below is one T cell receptor beta chain in context. From genomic DNA, TCR beta CDR3 was amplified by two-round multiplex PCR. The authors ran first-round PCR with primers specific to each TRBV and TRBJ gene. TCRdb reanalysed the multiplex PCR reads using MiXCR and keeps one entry per CDR3 protein. The table lists about 24,000 distinct CDR3 sequences, roughly 35% of them singletons, with approximately 60% in the top ten. The germline gives CDR1 MNHEY, CDR2 SVGAGI. The length of the CDR3 is 15 residues. Trimming shortened V by 2 bases and J by 2 bases, and 13 bases separated the two germline ends. These data are taken from a study of prognosis after radiotherapy for stage I lung cancer.

The origin of this receptor is a donor aged 50 or older with non-small cell lung cancer. This chain uses TRBV6-5 with TRBJ2-7, with D possibly called TRBD1 or TRBD2 (5 bases each). Here the sequenced sample was PBMCs, taken before or after stereotactic body radiation therapy (not recorded which). CDR3 in amino acids: CASSYHPGRTYEQYF. Here the CDR3 DNA reads TGTGCCAGCAGTTACCACCCGGGGCGGACCTACGAGCAGTACTTC.